This T cell receptor (beta chain) was obtained from a study of T cells in Graves' hyperthyroidism and ophthalmopathy. With regard to this clonotype: Its antigen is unknown.

Broader study findings: Clonotypes that were expanded in thyroid above 0.001 mostly appeared in blood too.

Recently diagnosed hyperthyroidism of less than 2 months' duration affected patients aged 18 to 65. Criteria for exclusion of patients were uncontrolled infection, other autoimmune disease, pregnancy or lactation. PBMCs were collected from an approximately 10 ml volume of fresh peripheral blood. Authors of the study amplified TCR beta CDR3 regions from RNA transcripts. The TCR CDR3 was amplified in a first-round RT-PCR using the HTBI primer set. TCRdb called the multiplex PCR reads again in MiXCR, with one record for every CDR3 protein. The table has roughly 700,000 distinct CDR3 sequences, just over 35% seen once. The sample comprised blood. The TCR was taken from a woman aged 35 to 49 with Graves' hyperthyroidism.

In DNA form, the CDR3 reads TGTGCCAGCAGCCGAAGCGGGACCATTGATCAGCCCCAGCATTTT. Translating gives CASSRSGTIDQPQHF. V usage is TRBV7-9 and J usage is TRBJ1-5; D perhaps matches TRBD1 (5 bases). Germline CDR1 reads SEHNR; CDR2 reads FQNEAQ (reference sequence). The CDR3 has 15 residues. Trimming removed 5 bases from V and 5 bases from J, with 16 bases in between.